This entry lists 14 T cell receptor beta chains sequenced from one sample in a study of blood T cell repertoires in COVID-19. Assay used: immunoSEQ multiplex PCR; TCRdb lists only in-frame clones, some missing. The table lists about 140,000 clones, 88% of them singletons. Sequencing input: peripheral blood. The source of these receptors is a human donor with COVID-19, enrolled during active disease. The donor label of this sample is uncertain.

This clone was recorded once. This chain connects TRBV6-5 to TRBJ2-6; TRBD2 is a possible D gene (5 bases). The CDR3 is made up of 15 amino acids. Germline V CDR1 and CDR2: MNHEY, SVGAGI. The V end was cut by 6 bases, the J end by 1 base, with 10 bases between. This chain's CDR3 is CASSVSGSGANVLTF. In DNA, the CDR3 is TGTGCCAGCAGCGTCAGCGGTTCTGGGGCCAACGTCCTGACTTTC.

The chain recombines TRBV2 with TRBJ2-7, with D possibly TRBD1 on 6 matching bases. CDR1 and CDR2 (germline): SNHLY, FYNNEI. This CDR3 region has 12 residues. The V end was cut by 11 bases, the J end by 0 bases, with 11 bases between. The CDR3 region is CAGRDNSYEQYF. CDR3 bases: TGTGCCGGCCGGGACAACTCCTACGAGCAGTACTTC.

The chain recombines TRBV5-1 with TRBJ2-3; D is undetermined. Germline loops: CDR1 SGHRS, CDR2 YFSETQ. This CDR3 region has 12 residues. The V end lost 4 bases, the J end lost 0 bases, and 3 bases lay between the germline ends. The CDR3 bases are TGCGCCAGCAGCCCTAGCACAGATACGCAGTATTTT. As protein: CASSPSTDTQYF. Combining the CDR3 with reference TRBV5-1 and TRBJ2-3 gives the whole variable domain KAGVTQTPRYLIKTRGQQVTLSCSPISGHRSVSWYQQTPGQGLQFLFEYFSETQRNKGNFPGRFSGRQFSNSRSEMNVSTLELGDSALYLCASSPSTDTQYFGPGTRLTVL.

This chain uses TRBV10-3 with TRBJ1-1; 7 nucleotides match TRBD1. V was clipped by 8 bases and J by 1 base; unmatched bases: 7. The germline V gene encodes CDR1 ENHRY and CDR2 SYGVKD. This CDR3 is 14 amino acids long. CDR3 DNA sequence: TGTGCCATCGGGGCGGACAGGTCGAACACTGAAGCTTTCTTT. Translation: CAIGADRSNTEAFF.

The chain joins TRBV2 to TRBJ1-2; possibly TRBD1 for D (5 bases). The CDR3 consists of 15 residues. The germline V gene encodes CDR1 SNHLY and CDR2 FYNNEI. Trimming cost V 5 bases and J 6 bases, with 19 bases left between them. The CDR3 loop is CASSFVHLGGDGYTF. The CDR3 nucleotides read TGTGCCAGCAGTTTCGTCCACTTGGGGGGAGATGGCTACACCTTC.

This clone was counted a few times. The rearrangement joins TRBV5-1 to TRBJ1-4, with D perhaps TRBD1 (6 bases). V was trimmed by 2 bases and J by 0 bases, leaving 8 bases between them. Germline-derived CDR1 and CDR2 are SGHRS and YFSETQ. This CDR3 spans 15 amino acids. CDR3 loop: CASSLGGATNEKLFF. In nucleotides, the CDR3 is TGCGCCAGCAGCTTAGGGGGAGCAACTAATGAAAAACTGTTTTTT.

The chain links TRBV7-9 to TRBJ1-2; D not resolved. CDR3 length: 14 residues. Per germline, CDR1 SEHNR and CDR2 FQNEAQ (reference sequence). V gave up 0 bases and J gave up 4 bases, with 9 bases separating them. The CDR3 here is CASSLAKQVYGYTF. As DNA, the CDR3 is TGTGCCAGCAGCTTAGCGAAGCAGGTCTATGGCTACACCTTC.

The chain recombines TRBV4-1 with TRBJ1-2, with 7 bases matching TRBD1. The CDR3 contains 13 residues. CDR1 MGHRA and CDR2 YSYEKL come from the germline V gene. With V trimmed by 11 bases and J by 10 bases, 16 bases remained unmatched. The CDR3 protein is CASRGRDRVYYTF. In nucleotides, the CDR3 is TGCGCCTCAAGGGGTAGAGACAGGGTGTACTACACCTTC.

V gene TRBV6-1 combines with J gene TRBJ1-1, with D unclear. CDR3 length equals 13 residues. The germline CDR1 and CDR2 sequences are MNHNS and SASEGT. Trimming removed 2 bases from V and 2 bases from J, with 6 bases in between. CDR3 loop: CASSERVNTEAFF. CDR3 DNA sequence: TGTGCCAGCAGTGAACGGGTTAACACTGAAGCTTTCTTT.

The J gene is TRBJ2-7, the V gene TRBV6-4, with 9 bases lining up with TRBD1. V shed 6 bases and J 0 bases; nucleotides not matched to a gene: 0. The CDR3 consists of 13 residues. CDR1 is MRHNA, CDR2 SNTAGT, per germline. CDR3 sequence reads: CASRTGGSYEQYF. The CDR3 region has the DNA TGTGCCAGCAGGACAGGGGGCTCCTACGAGCAGTACTTC.

The chain has TRBV24-1 and TRBJ2-5; D not resolved. V lost 0 bases and J 7 bases, leaving 5 bases between the germline ends. Germline loops: CDR1 KGHDR, CDR2 SFDVKD. The CDR3 has 12 amino acids. The CDR3 is CATSDLHGTQYF. The DNA of the CDR3 is TGTGCCACCAGTGATTTGCACGGGACCCAGTACTTC.

The rearrangement uses TRBV7-9 and TRBJ2-3; no clear D. Trimming cost V 5 bases and J 6 bases, with 12 bases left between them. The CDR3 loop spans 13 amino acids. The germline CDR1 and CDR2 sequences are SEHNR and FQNEAQ (reference sequence). The CDR3 DNA is TGTGCCAGCAGCCGGGTTAGCTCGGATACGCAGTATTTT. Amino acid sequence: CASSRVSSDTQYF. The complete variable domain, with remaining parts taken from reference TRBV7-9 and TRBJ2-3, reads DTGVSQNPRHKITKRGQNVTFRCDPISEHNRLYWYRQTLGQGPEFLTYFQNEAQLEKSRLLSDRFSAERPKGSFSTLEIQRTEQGDSAMYLCASSRVSSDTQYFGPGTRLTVL.

The chain has TRBV5-5 and TRBJ1-2; D gene unclear. The CDR3 covers 13 residues. CDR1 and CDR2 (germline): SGHKS, YYEKEE (reference sequence). Deletions cut 5 bases from V and 6 bases from J, with 14 bases between. The CDR3 sequence is CASSEFPDDGYTF. In DNA form, the CDR3 reads TGTGCCAGCAGTGAGTTTCCTGATGATGGCTACACCTTC.

This clone was seen just once. This sequence joins TRBV19 and TRBJ1-1; 7 bases agree with TRBD1. Germline V gene data show CDR1 as LNHDA and CDR2 as SQIVND (reference sequence). The CDR3 totals 14 residues. The trim removed 9 bases at V and 5 bases at J, leaving 12 bases unmatched. CDR3 bases: TGTGCCAGCAAACATGAGACAGGGAGGACTGAAGCTTTCTTT. Translated, it gives CASKHETGRTEAFF.